Presented here are 25 T cell receptor beta chains from one specimen sequenced in a study of cytomegalovirus exposure and HLA in healthy donors. Researchers ran the PCR with 60 Vbeta and 13 Jbeta primers. The protocol was immunoSEQ multiplex PCR, while the TCRdb copy is restricted to in-frame clones and leaves out a portion. The repertoire holds under 200,000 clones, roughly 70% seen once, with approximately 1.4% in the top ten. The specimen was PBMCs. The receptors were sampled from a girl between 5 and 17 years old in good health and CMV-seronegative.

Only one count was recorded for this clone. Other DNA sequences of this sample code for an identical CDR3. The V call is TRBV9, the J call TRBJ2-1; D gene uncertain. The V and J ends lost 0 bases and 0 bases respectively, with 4 bases between them. There are 14 residues in the CDR3. The V gene's germline CDR1 is SGDLS and CDR2 YYNGEE. The CDR3 loop is CASSVAGSYNEQFF. Here the CDR3 DNA reads TGTGCCAGCAGCGTAGCGGGCTCCTACAATGAGCAGTTCTTC.

The chain combines TRBV7-9 with TRBJ1-2; D remains unclear. The CDR3 has 15 amino acids. V lost 5 bases, J lost 4 bases, and 17 bases lay in between. Germline V gene sequence: CDR1 SEHNR, CDR2 FQNEAQ (reference sequence). DNA of the CDR3: TGTGCCAGCAGCCCCCTAGGCGCTTTGTTCTATGGCTACACCTTC. Amino acids: CASSPLGALFYGYTF.

The V and J genes are TRBV7-8 and TRBJ1-5; 9 positions agree with TRBD1. CDR1 is SGHVS and CDR2 is FQNEAQ in the germline V gene. With 5 bases clipped from V and 4 bases from J, the junction kept 3 bases outside the gene matches. This CDR3 is built from 14 residues. CDR3 in DNA: TGTGCCAGCAGCGCAGGACAGGGGAATCAGCCCCAGCATTTT. Protein product: CASSAGQGNQPQHF.

The rearrangement joins TRBV9 to TRBJ2-2; D possibly corresponds to TRBD1 (6 bases). V lost 3 bases, J lost 5 bases, and 20 bases lay in between. CDR1 SGDLS and CDR2 YYNGEE come from the germline V gene. This CDR3 region has 17 residues. In DNA form, the CDR3 reads TGTGCCAGCAGCGAACCTACACAGGGTTTGGATACCGGGGAGCTGTTTTTT. Translating gives CASSEPTQGLDTGELFF.

This clone came up a few times. Additional DNA sequences in this sample encode the identical CDR3. V is TRBV7-3 and J is TRBJ1-1, with 7 nucleotides matching TRBD1. Germline trimming cut 5 bases from V and 5 bases from J; bases unmatched to any gene: 5. CDR1 and CDR2 from the germline V gene are SGHTA and FQGTGA. The CDR3 totals 13 residues. CDR3 in amino acids: CASSTQTGTEAFF. CDR3 coding DNA: TGTGCCAGCAGCACCCAGACAGGGACTGAAGCTTTCTTT.

This chain uses TRBV27 with TRBJ2-5; 13 bases fit TRBD2. There are 20 residues in the CDR3. V lost 5 bases and J lost 5; bases outside the gene matches: 20. Germline V CDR1 and CDR2: MNHEY, SMNVEV (reference sequence). The CDR3 here is CASSPRLAGGPVPLWETQYF. Written as DNA, the CDR3 is TGTGCCAGCAGTCCCCGACTAGCGGGGGGCCCGGTCCCTCTTTGGGAGACCCAGTACTTC.

This clone was seen only a few times. V gene TRBV5-1 combines with J gene TRBJ2-1; 10 bases are shared with TRBD1. Germline V gives CDR1 SGHRS, CDR2 YFSETQ. The CDR3 has 14 amino acids. The V and J ends lost 2 bases and 8 bases, in that order; junction bases with no gene match: 4. This chain's CDR3 is CASSFRDRGDEQFF. The CDR3 DNA reads TGCGCCAGCAGCTTCCGGGACAGGGGCGATGAGCAGTTCTTC. Complete variable domain (other parts from reference TRBV5-1 and TRBJ2-1): KAGVTQTPRYLIKTRGQQVTLSCSPISGHRSVSWYQQTPGQGLQFLFEYFSETQRNKGNFPGRFSGRQFSNSRSEMNVSTLELGDSALYLCASSFRDRGDEQFFGPGTRLTVL.

V gene TRBV5-1 combines with J gene TRBJ1-2, with D perhaps matching TRBD1 (6 bases). This CDR3 is built from 14 residues. CDR1 and CDR2 (germline): SGHRS, YFSETQ. V was clipped by 3 bases and J by 8 bases, with 17 bases between them. As DNA, the CDR3 is TGCGCCAGCAGCTGGAATACAGGGTCCGCCGGCTACACCTTC. Translating gives CASSWNTGSAGYTF.

The CDR3 nucleotides read TGCGCCAGCAGCTTGGTTCCGGGTACTTATGGCTACACCTTC. The encoded protein is CASSLVPGTYGYTF. The chain carries TRBV5-1 and TRBJ1-2; D not resolved. CDR1 is SGHRS and CDR2 is YFSETQ in the germline V gene. Trimming cost V 0 bases and J 5 bases, with 11 bases left between them. This CDR3 is built from 14 residues.

The chain couples TRBV5-1 to TRBJ2-3; 12 bases fit TRBD2. Germline V gene sequence: CDR1 SGHRS, CDR2 YFSETQ. V lost 1 base to trimming and J lost 2 bases; unmatched junction nucleotides: 5. This CDR3 region has 17 residues. The CDR3 region has the DNA TGCGCCAGCAGCTTGTACCTAGCGGGGGGGACCACAGATACGCAGTATTTT. Residues: CASSLYLAGGTTDTQYF.

The genes are TRBV5-1 and TRBJ1-3; D not resolved. The CDR3 has 15 residues. V lost 0 bases and J lost 0, with 7 bases in between. Germline CDR1 and CDR2: SGHRS and YFSETQ. CDR3 residues: CASSLAQASGNTIYF. CDR3 bases: TGCGCCAGCAGCTTGGCTCAGGCCTCTGGAAACACCATATATTTT.

This clone was seen once. This chain joins TRBV7-9 and TRBJ2-7, with 8 bases lining up with TRBD1. From germline, CDR1 is SEHNR and CDR2 FQNEAQ (reference sequence). V shed 3 bases and J 8 bases; nucleotides not matched to a gene: 6. The CDR3 has 13 amino acids. The CDR3 protein is CASSFPGGWQQYF. In nucleotides, the CDR3 is TGTGCCAGCAGCTTCCCAGGGGGCTGGCAGCAGTACTTC.

In DNA, the CDR3 is TGTGCTAGTGGTTCAAGCGGCTGGGTTGAAGCTTTCTTT. Its translation: CASGSSGWVEAFF. The chain joins TRBV12-5 to TRBJ1-1, with D unclear. CDR1 is LGHNT, CDR2 FRNRAP, per germline. The CDR3 has 13 amino acids. V dropped 4 bases and J dropped 7 bases, with 13 bases sitting between them.

This chain connects TRBV7-9 to TRBJ2-3; TRBD1 agrees at 8 bases. The CDR3 covers 16 residues. CDR1 and CDR2 from the germline V gene are SEHNR and FQNEAQ (reference sequence). The junction had 13 bases not matched to a gene; V was cut back by 5 bases and J by 6 bases. CDR3 nucleotide sequence: TGTGCCAGCAGCAGCATCTGGACAGGGAAGGAGGATACGCAGTATTTT. It yields the protein CASSSIWTGKEDTQYF.

This chain joins TRBV5-1 and TRBJ2-2, with a possible D match to TRBD1 (5 bases). Between the trimmed V and J ends, which lost 0 bases and 8 bases, there was a span of 11 bases. Germline CDR1 reads SGHRS; CDR2 reads YFSETQ. The CDR3 is 14 amino acids. The CDR3 is CASSLGQSSGELFF. CDR3 in DNA: TGCGCCAGCAGCTTGGGACAGAGCTCGGGGGAGCTGTTTTTT.

The chain links TRBV6-1 to TRBJ1-4, with 7 bases matching TRBD1. With 2 bases clipped from V and 8 bases from J, the junction kept 14 bases outside the gene matches. Germline V lookup: CDR1 MNHNS, CDR2 SASEGT. The CDR3 runs 17 residues. This CDR3 is CASSETGQAGRQEKLFF. CDR3 nucleotides: TGTGCCAGCAGTGAAACAGGACAGGCCGGGCGGCAGGAAAAACTGTTTTTT.

The V gene is TRBV7-8, the J gene TRBJ1-4; D possibly corresponds to TRBD1 (5 bases). V was shortened by 1 base and J by 8 bases, with 14 bases between the two germline ends. CDR3 size: 15 residues. Germline loops: CDR1 SGHVS, CDR2 FQNEAQ. CDR3 sequence: CASSLGGRADEKLFF. The CDR3 DNA follows: TGTGCCAGCAGCTTAGGGGGCAGGGCAGACGAAAAACTGTTTTTT.

This clone has a single count. This chain uses TRBV9 with TRBJ2-3, with 10 bases aligning to TRBD2. J gave up 4 bases and V 0 bases, and 5 bases lay outside the gene matches. Germline V gives CDR1 SGDLS, CDR2 YYNGEE. The CDR3 length is 16 residues. The CDR3 reads CASSVASGGVSDTQYF. The CDR3 nucleotides read TGTGCCAGCAGCGTAGCTAGCGGGGGAGTCTCAGATACGCAGTATTTT.

This chain links TRBV5-6 with TRBJ2-2; unclear D gene. With 0 bases removed from V and 2 bases from J, the gap between germline ends came to 11 bases. Per the germline V gene, CDR1 is SGHDT and CDR2 is YYEEEE. The CDR3 spans 16 residues. CDR3 protein: CASSLATTYNTGELFF. CDR3 DNA: TGTGCCAGCAGCTTGGCCACGACTTACAACACCGGGGAGCTGTTTTTT. The variable domain in full, with the rest retrieved from reference TRBV5-6 and TRBJ2-2, is DAGVTQSPTHLIKTRGQQVTLRCSPKSGHDTVSWYQQALGQGPQFIFQYYEEEERQRGNFPDRFSGHQFPNYSSELNVNALLLGDSALYLCASSLATTYNTGELFFGEGSRLTVL.

This clone was seen a few times. V and J are TRBV7-8 and TRBJ2-5; TRBD2 aligns across 7 bases. The end of the DNA fits TRBJ2-7 better, so the J call may be wrong. Germline V gene lookup returns CDR1 SGHVS and CDR2 FQNEAQ. The length of the CDR3 is 15 residues. The CDR3 loop reads CASNPVGGSLYEQYF. CDR3 sequence (DNA): TGTGCCAGCAATCCGGTGGGGGGGAGCCTCTACGAGCAGTACTTC.

V usage is TRBV30 and J usage is TRBJ1-5; D gene uncertain. The germline gives CDR1 GTSNPN, CDR2 SVGIG (reference sequence). Trimming took 2 bases from V and 1 from J, leaving 18 bases between them. The CDR3 is 17 residues long. This CDR3 is CAWSIRSGRLSNQPQHF. In DNA form, the CDR3 reads TGTGCCTGGAGTATACGTTCGGGGAGACTGAGCAATCAGCCCCAGCATTTT.

DNA of the CDR3: TGTGCCAGCAGTACGGGACTCCTCGATGAGCAGTTCTTC. This sequence encodes CASSTGLLDEQFF. The gene calls are TRBV6-4 and TRBJ2-1, with D possibly matching TRBD2 (6 bases). The ends were cut back, 5 bases at V and 8 bases at J, with 13 bases in the middle. The CDR3 extends over 13 amino acids. Germline-derived CDR1 and CDR2 are MRHNA and SNTAGT.

A single count supports this clone. At one end, the junction sequence differs from germline, possibly due to a read error. The gene calls are TRBV29-1 and TRBJ1-2; 8 bases agree with TRBD1. This CDR3 comprises 13 residues. Germline lookup yields CDR1 SQVTM and CDR2 ANQGSEA. The CDR3 reads CSVEVRDRWDLAF. The CDR3 DNA is TGCAGCGTTGAAGTCCGGGACAGGTGGGATTTGGCCTTC.

Here the CDR3 DNA reads TGCAGCGTAGCCGGGACAGGAGATGGCTACACCTTC. Translated: CSVAGTGDGYTF. The chain has TRBV29-1 and TRBJ1-2; 8 bases are a match to TRBD1. The ends lost 6 bases at V and 6 bases at J; junction bases unmatched: 6. CDR3 length: 12 amino acids. Germline V CDR1 and CDR2: SQVTM, ANQGSEA.

The chain couples TRBV5-1 to TRBJ2-7; 11 bases are shared with TRBD2. Trimming cost V 0 bases and J 5 bases; bases outside gene matches: 10. This CDR3 is built from 17 residues. The germline CDR1 and CDR2 sequences are SGHRS and YFSETQ. The CDR3 region has the DNA TGCGCCAGCAGCTTGGGGCTAGCGGGGGGCAGGGTTGACGAGCAGTACTTC. Amino acids: CASSLGLAGGRVDEQYF.